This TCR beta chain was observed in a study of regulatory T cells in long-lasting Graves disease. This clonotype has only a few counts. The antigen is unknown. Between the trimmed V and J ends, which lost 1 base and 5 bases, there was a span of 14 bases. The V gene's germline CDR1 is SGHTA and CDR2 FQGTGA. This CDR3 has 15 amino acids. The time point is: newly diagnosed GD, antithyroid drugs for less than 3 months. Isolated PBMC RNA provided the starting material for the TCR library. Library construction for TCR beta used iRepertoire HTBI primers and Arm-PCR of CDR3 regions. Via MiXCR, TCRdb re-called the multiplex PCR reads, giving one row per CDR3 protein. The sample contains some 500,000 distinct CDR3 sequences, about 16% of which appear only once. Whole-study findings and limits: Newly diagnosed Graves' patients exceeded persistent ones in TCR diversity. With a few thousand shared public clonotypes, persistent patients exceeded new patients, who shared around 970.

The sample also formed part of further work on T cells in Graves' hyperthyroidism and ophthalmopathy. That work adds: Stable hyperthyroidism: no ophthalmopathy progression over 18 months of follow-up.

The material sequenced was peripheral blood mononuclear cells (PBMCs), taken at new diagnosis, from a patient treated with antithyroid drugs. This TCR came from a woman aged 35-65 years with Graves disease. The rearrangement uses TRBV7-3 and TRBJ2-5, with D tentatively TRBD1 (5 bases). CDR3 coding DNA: TGTGCCAGCAGCTTAAGTGGTCCCTCAGGGGAGACCCAGTACTTC. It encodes CASSLSGPSGETQYF. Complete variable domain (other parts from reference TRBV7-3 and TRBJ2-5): GAGVSQTPSNKVTEKGKYVELRCDPISGHTALYWYRQSLGQGPEFLIYFQGTGAADDSGLPNDRFFAVRPEGSVSTLKIQRTERGDSAVYLCASSLSGPSGETQYFGPGTRLLVL.